The rows below give T cell receptor beta chains drawn from one sample of a study of blood T cell repertoires in COVID-19. Assay used: immunoSEQ multiplex PCR; TCRdb lists only in-frame clones, some missing. The sample holds 50,000 to 70,000 clones, 70% to 80% seen once. Sequencing was carried out using peripheral blood. Receptors originate from a man between 60 and 75 years old with acute or convalescent COVID-19. The CDR3 runs from the conserved cysteine through the conserved F or W. Size tells how often a clone was seen (once, few, many) or the class of an expanded clone, and some rows leave it out.

length	J	size	V	CDR3
14	TRBJ1-1	-	TRBV23-1	CASSQSQGEDEAFF
15	TRBJ2-2	once	TRBV5-5	CASSPPGGDTGELFF
15	TRBJ1-2	-	TRBV5-4	CASSLGWDTLNGYTF
13	TRBJ2-7	-	TRBV28	CASSLPGNYEQYF
12	TRBJ2-1	-	TRBV19	CASSIWGHEQFF
15	TRBJ1-6	-	TRBV7-3	CASSLTGGAGSPLHF
16	TRBJ2-2	-	TRBV5-1	CASSLAGGANTGELFF
14	TRBJ1-1	-	TRBV5-5	CASSFSGFDTEAFF
14	TRBJ1-2	-	TRBV7-3	CASSSFTGPYGYTF
12	TRBJ1-1	-	TRBV12-3/TRBV12-4	CASNVGGTEAFF
16	TRBJ2-3	-	TRBV27	CASSFGIREWTDTQYF
12	TRBJ2-5	-	TRBV2	CASRENRETQYF
16	TRBJ1-5	-	TRBV4-2	CASSQGDRGWNQPQHF
16	TRBJ2-2	-	TRBV30	CAWSVGGLVGTGELFF
13	TRBJ1-6	-	TRBV5-1	CASSLEGNSPLHF
15	TRBJ2-5	-	TRBV9	CASSVGERELETQYF
14	TRBJ1-2	few	TRBV4-1	CASSSGTGIYGYTF
15	TRBJ1-2	-	TRBV3-1/TRBV3-2	CASSQGTGDLWGYTF
14	TRBJ2-7	-	TRBV19	CASSTTGTGGEQYF
15	TRBJ1-2	-	TRBV27	CASSPGSGQGYGYTF
16	TRBJ2-3	-	TRBV27	CASRRPGTTFPDTQYF
16	TRBJ2-5	-	TRBV7-2	CASSLSGSAGQETQYF
16	TRBJ1-4	-	TRBV3-1/TRBV3-2	CASSHLAGPAGEKLFF
16	TRBJ1-6	-	TRBV10-3	CAISESSGQAGSPLHF
14	TRBJ2-7	-	TRBV5-4	CASSLVGAYDEQYF
15	TRBJ2-7	-	TRBV28	CASSSVSGLGALQYF
13	TRBJ1-5	-	TRBV4-3	CASSQDNYQPQHF
14	TRBJ1-2	-	TRBV7-2	CASSFAPSGYGYTF
14	TRBJ2-3	-	TRBV19	CASSKQGSTDTQYF
16	TRBJ2-1	-	TRBV28	CASSIFRRISYNEQFF
13	TRBJ1-6	few	TRBV30	CAVLPSGQVALHF
13	TRBJ2-2	-	TRBV5-6	CASSRTSAGELFF
13	TRBJ2-5	-	TRBV28	CASRGQGKETQYF
16	TRBJ1-2	-	TRBV3-1/TRBV3-2	CASSQGWGGTRYGYTF
14	TRBJ1-1	-	TRBV7-3	CASSPTGLVTEAFF
15	TRBJ2-2	-	TRBV24-1	CATSAWGGKVGELFF
14	TRBJ1-6	-	TRBV5-1	CASSLVGRGSPLHF
15	TRBJ2-5	-	TRBV7-2	CASGIPGGPWETQYF
11	TRBJ2-7	-	TRBV5-1	CASSLYYEQYF
12	TRBJ2-5	-	TRBV12-3/TRBV12-4	CASSSRGETQYF
14	TRBJ1-1	once	TRBV5-1	CASSLGAANTEAFF
15	TRBJ1-2	-	TRBV18	CASSPVGAPNYGYTF
14	TRBJ1-1	-	TRBV9	CASSDTPDPGEAFF
17	TRBJ1-2	-	TRBV9	CASSVVAGQGKDYGYTF
17	TRBJ2-1	-	TRBV5-6	CASSTGQGVRNYNEQFF
15	TRBJ1-1	-	TRBV5-1	CASSLVGKKNTEAFF
12	TRBJ2-1	-	TRBV12-5	CASGLGEDEQFF
16	TRBJ1-2	few	TRBV28	CASSLFAPTGMDGYTF
15	TRBJ2-7	-	TRBV20-1	CSASRLTGSGDEQYF